This T cell receptor (beta chain) stems from a study of glioma-infiltrating T cells. Looking at the study overall: Presurgical dexamethasone in glioma patients lasted six or fewer days.

This CDR3 is 15 amino acids long. The germline V and J ends were trimmed by 7 bases and 0 bases, with 12 bases remaining between them. CDR1 is LNHDA, CDR2 SQIVND, per germline (reference sequence). The iRepertoire nested amplicon-rescue multiplex PCR amplified TCR alpha and beta CDR3s from RNA. TCRdb redid the calling of the multiplex PCR reads with MiXCR, one entry per CDR3 protein. Found here are a few hundred thousand distinct CDR3 sequences, 41% of them singletons; the top ten hold more than 10%. The TCR sequence derives from a human donor with low-grade glioma or glioblastoma, undergoing nonglioma brain surgery, or in good health (not recorded which). The sequencing input was glioma tissue, nonneoplastic brain tissue, or PBMCs (not recorded which). The chain has TRBV19 and TRBJ2-2; D is perhaps TRBD2 (6 bases). CDR3 sequence reads: CASTAGPTNTGELFF. For the CDR3, the DNA is TGTGCCAGTACCGCGGGACCCACGAACACCGGGGAGCTGTTTTTT.